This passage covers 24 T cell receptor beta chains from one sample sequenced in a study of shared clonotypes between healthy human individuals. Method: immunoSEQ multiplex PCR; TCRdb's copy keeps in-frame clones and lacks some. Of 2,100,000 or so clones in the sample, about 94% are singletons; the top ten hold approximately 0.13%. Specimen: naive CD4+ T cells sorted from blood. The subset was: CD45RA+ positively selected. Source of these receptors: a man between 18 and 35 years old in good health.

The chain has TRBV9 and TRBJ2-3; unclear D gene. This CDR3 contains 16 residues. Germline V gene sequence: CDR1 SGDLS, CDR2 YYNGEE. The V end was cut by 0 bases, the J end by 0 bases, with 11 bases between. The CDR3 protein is CASSVAWAESTDTQYF. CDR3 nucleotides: TGTGCCAGCAGCGTAGCATGGGCTGAAAGCACAGATACGCAGTATTTT.

In nucleotides, the CDR3 is TGTGCCACTCCGACAGGACCACTAAACTCCTACGAGCAGTACTTC. As protein: CATPTGPLNSYEQYF. The V and J genes are TRBV19 and TRBJ2-7; the D gene is possibly TRBD1 (6 bases). Germline V lookup: CDR1 LNHDA, CDR2 SQIVND (reference sequence). This CDR3 is built from 15 residues. Trimming took 10 bases from V and 0 from J, leaving 19 bases between them.

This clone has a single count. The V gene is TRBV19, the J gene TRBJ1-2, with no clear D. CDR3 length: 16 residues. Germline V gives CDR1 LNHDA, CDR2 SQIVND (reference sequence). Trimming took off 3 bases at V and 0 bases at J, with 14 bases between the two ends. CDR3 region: CASSMNGGRTNYGYTF. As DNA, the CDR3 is TGTGCCAGTAGTATGAACGGCGGCAGAACTAACTATGGCTACACCTTC. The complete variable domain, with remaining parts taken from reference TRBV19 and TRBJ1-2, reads DGGITQSPKYLFRKEGQNVTLSCEQNLNHDAMYWYRQDPGQGLRLIYYSQIVNDFQKGDIAEGYSVSREKKESFPLTVTSAQKNPTAFYLCASSMNGGRTNYGYTFGSGTRLTVV.

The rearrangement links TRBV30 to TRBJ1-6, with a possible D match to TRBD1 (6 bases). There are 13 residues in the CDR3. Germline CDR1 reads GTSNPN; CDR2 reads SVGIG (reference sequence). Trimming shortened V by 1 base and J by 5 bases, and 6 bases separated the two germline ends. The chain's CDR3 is CAWSDRDNSPLHF. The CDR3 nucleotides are TGTGCCTGGAGTGACAGGGATAATTCACCCCTCCACTTT.

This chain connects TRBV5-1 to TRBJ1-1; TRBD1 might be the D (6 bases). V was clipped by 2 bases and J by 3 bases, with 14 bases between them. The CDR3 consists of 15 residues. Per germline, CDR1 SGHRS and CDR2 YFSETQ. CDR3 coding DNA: TGCGCCAGCAGCTTCCTTCAGGGGAGGTACACTGAAGCTTTCTTT. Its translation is CASSFLQGRYTEAFF.

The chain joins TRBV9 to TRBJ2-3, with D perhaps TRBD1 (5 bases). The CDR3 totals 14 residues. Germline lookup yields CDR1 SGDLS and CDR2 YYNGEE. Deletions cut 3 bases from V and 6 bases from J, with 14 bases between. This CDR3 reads CASSARIQVDTQYF. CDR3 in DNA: TGTGCCAGCAGCGCGAGAATACAGGTTGATACGCAGTATTTT.

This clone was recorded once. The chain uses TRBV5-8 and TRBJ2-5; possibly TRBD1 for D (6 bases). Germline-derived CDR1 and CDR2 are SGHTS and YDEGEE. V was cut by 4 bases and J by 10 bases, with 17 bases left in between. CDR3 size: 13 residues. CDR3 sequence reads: CASSQDSRVDQYF. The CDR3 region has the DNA TGTGCCAGCAGCCAGGACAGTCGTGTAGACCAGTACTTC. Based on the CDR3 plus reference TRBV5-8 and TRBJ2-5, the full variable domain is EAGVTQSPTHLIKTRGQQATLRCSPISGHTSVYWYQQALGLGLQFLLWYDEGEERNRGNFPPRFSGRQFPNYSSELNVNALELEDSALYLCASSQDSRVDQYFGPGTRLLVL.

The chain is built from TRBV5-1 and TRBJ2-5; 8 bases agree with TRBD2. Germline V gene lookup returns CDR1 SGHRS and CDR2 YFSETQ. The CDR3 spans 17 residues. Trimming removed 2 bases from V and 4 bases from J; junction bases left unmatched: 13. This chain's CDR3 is CASSLRRKRELGETQYF. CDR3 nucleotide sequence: TGCGCCAGCAGCTTAAGAAGGAAGCGGGAGCTGGGAGAGACCCAGTACTTC. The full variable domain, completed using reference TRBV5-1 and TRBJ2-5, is KAGVTQTPRYLIKTRGQQVTLSCSPISGHRSVSWYQQTPGQGLQFLFEYFSETQRNKGNFPGRFSGRQFSNSRSEMNVSTLELGDSALYLCASSLRRKRELGETQYFGPGTRLLVL.

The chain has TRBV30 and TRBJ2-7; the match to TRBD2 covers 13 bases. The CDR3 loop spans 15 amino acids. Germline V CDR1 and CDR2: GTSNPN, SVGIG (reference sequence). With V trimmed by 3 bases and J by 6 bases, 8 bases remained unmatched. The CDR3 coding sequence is TGTGCCTGGAGCCCCGCACTAGCGGGGGGGCTCGAGCAGTACTTC. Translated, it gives CAWSPALAGGLEQYF.

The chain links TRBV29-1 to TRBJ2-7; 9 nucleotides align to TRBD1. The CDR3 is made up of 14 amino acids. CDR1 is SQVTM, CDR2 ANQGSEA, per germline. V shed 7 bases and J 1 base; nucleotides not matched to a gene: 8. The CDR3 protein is CSARDRAISYEQYF. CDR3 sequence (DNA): TGCAGCGCGAGGGACAGGGCGATATCCTACGAGCAGTACTTC.

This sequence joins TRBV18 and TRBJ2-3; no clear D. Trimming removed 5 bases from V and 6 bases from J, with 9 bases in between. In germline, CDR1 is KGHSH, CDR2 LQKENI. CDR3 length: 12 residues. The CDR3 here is CASSADVDTQYF. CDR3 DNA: TGTGCCAGCTCAGCGGATGTGGATACGCAGTATTTT.

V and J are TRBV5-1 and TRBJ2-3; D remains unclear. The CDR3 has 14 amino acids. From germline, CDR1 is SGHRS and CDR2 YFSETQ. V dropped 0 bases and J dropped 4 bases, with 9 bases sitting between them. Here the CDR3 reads CASSLVRRADTQYF. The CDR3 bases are TGCGCCAGCAGCTTGGTTAGAAGGGCAGATACGCAGTATTTT. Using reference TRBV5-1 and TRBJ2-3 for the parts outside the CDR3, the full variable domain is KAGVTQTPRYLIKTRGQQVTLSCSPISGHRSVSWYQQTPGQGLQFLFEYFSETQRNKGNFPGRFSGRQFSNSRSEMNVSTLELGDSALYLCASSLVRRADTQYFGPGTRLTVL.

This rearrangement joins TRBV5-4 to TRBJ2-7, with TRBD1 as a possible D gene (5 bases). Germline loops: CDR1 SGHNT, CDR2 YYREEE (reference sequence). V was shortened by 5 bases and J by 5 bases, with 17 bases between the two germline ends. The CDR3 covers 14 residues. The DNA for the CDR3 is TGTGCCAGCAGGGTACAGGACATCCATCACGAGCAGTACTTC. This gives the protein CASRVQDIHHEQYF.

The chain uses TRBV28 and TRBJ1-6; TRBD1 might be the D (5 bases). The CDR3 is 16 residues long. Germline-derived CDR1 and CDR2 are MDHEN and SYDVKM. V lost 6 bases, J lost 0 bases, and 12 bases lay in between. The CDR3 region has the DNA TGTGCCAGCAGCAATGGGGGGAGCTCCTATAATTCACCCCTCCACTTT. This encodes CASSNGGSSYNSPLHF. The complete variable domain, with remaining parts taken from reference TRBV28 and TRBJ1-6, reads DVKVTQSSRYLVKRTGEKVFLECVQDMDHENMFWYRQDPGLGLRLIYFSYDVKMKEKGDIPEGYSVSREKKERFSLILESASTNQTSMYLCASSNGGSSYNSPLHFGNGTRLTVT.

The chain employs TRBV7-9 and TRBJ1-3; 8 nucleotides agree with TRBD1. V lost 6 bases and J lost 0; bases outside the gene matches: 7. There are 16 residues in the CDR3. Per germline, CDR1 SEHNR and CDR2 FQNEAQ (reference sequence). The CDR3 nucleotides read TGTGCCAGCAGTCCCACAGGGGGGGCCTCTGGAAACACCATATATTTT. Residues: CASSPTGGASGNTIYF.

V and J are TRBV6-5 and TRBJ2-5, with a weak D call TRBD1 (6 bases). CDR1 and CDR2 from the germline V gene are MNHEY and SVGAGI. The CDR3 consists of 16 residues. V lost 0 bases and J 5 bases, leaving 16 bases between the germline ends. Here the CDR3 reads CASSYSREGQWETQYF. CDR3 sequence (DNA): TGTGCCAGCAGTTACTCGAGGGAAGGACAGTGGGAGACCCAGTACTTC.

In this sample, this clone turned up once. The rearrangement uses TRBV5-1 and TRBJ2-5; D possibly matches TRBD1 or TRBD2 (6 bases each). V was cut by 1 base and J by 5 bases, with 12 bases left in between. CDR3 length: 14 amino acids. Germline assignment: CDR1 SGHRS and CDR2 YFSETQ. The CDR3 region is CASSLRGASETQYF. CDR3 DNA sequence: TGCGCCAGCAGCTTGAGGGGGGCTAGCGAGACCCAGTACTTC.

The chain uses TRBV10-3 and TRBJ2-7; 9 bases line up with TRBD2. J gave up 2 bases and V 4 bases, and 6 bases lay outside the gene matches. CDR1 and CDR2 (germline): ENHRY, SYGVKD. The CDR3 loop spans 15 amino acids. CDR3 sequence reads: CAISAGTSSAYEQYF. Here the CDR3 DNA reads TGTGCCATCAGTGCCGGGACTAGCTCCGCCTACGAGCAGTACTTC.

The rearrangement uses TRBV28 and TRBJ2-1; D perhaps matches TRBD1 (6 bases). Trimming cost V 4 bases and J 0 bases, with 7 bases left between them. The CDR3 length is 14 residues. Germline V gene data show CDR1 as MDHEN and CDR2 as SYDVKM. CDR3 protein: CASSWTASYNEQFF. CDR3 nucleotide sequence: TGTGCCAGCAGTTGGACAGCCTCCTACAATGAGCAGTTCTTC.

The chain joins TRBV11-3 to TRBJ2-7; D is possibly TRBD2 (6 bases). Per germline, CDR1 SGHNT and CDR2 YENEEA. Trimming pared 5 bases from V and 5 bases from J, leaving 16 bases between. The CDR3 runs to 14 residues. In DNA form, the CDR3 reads TGTGCCAGCAGCCGAAGGAGGGTACACAACGAGCAGTACTTC. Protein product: CASSRRRVHNEQYF.

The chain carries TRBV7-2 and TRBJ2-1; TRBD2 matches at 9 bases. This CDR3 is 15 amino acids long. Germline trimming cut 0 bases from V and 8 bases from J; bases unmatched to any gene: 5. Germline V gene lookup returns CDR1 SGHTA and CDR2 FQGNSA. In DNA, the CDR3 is TGTGCCAGCAGCTTAGCAGCGGGAGGAATCGATGAGCAGTTCTTC. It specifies CASSLAAGGIDEQFF.

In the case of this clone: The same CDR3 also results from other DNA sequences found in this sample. CDR3 sequence: CASSPSGGRETQYF. The DNA of the CDR3 is TGTGCCAGCAGTCCTAGCGGGGGTAGAGAGACCCAGTACTTC. The chain carries TRBV6-5 and TRBJ2-5; 10 bases line up with TRBD2. Looked up from germline, CDR1 is MNHEY and CDR2 is SVGAGI. V dropped 5 bases and J dropped 4; count of bases not matched to a gene: 4. CDR3 length: 14 residues.

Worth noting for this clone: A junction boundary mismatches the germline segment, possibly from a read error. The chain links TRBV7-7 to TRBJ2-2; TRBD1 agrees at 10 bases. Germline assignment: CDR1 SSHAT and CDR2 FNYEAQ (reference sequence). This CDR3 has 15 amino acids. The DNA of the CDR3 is TGTGCTAGCAGCTTAGCGACAGGGGGCATCGGGGAGCTGTTTTTT. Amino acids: CASSLATGGIGELFF.

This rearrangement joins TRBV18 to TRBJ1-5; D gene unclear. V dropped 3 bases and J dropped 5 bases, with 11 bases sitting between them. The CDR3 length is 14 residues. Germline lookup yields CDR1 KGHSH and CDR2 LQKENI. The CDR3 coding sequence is TGTGCCAGCTCACCCCCTGGGTCCTATCAGCCCCAGCATTTT. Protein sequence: CASSPPGSYQPQHF.